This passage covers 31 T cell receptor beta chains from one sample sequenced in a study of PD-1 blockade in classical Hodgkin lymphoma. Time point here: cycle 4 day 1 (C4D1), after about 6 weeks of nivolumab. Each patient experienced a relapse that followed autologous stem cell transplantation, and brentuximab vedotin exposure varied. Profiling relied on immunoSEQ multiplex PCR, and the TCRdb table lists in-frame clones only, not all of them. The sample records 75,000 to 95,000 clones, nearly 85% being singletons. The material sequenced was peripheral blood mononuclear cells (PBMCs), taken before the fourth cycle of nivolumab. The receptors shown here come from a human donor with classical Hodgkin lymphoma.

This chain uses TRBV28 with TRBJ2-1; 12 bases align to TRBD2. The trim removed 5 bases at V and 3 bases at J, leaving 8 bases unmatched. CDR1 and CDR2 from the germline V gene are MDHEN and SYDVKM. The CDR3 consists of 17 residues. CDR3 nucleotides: TGTGCCAGCAGTCCACGGACTAGCGGGACCAACTACAATGAGCAGTTCTTC. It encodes CASSPRTSGTNYNEQFF. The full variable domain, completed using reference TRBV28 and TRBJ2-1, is DVKVTQSSRYLVKRTGEKVFLECVQDMDHENMFWYRQDPGLGLRLIYFSYDVKMKEKGDIPEGYSVSREKKERFSLILESASTNQTSMYLCASSPRTSGTNYNEQFFGPGTRLTVL.

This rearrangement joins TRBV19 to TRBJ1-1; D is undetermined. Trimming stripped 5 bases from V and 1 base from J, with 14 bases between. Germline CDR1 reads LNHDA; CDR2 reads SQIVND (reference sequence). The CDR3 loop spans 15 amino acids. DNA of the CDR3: TGTGCCAGTAGTGCTCGACCTGGAGGGAACACTGAAGCTTTCTTT. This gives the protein CASSARPGGNTEAFF.

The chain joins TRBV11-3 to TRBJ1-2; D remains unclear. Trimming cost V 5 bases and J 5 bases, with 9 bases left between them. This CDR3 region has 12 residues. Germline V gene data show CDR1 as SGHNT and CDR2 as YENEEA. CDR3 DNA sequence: TGTGCCAGCAGCCAGGACGGGTATGGCTACACCTTC. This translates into CASSQDGYGYTF.

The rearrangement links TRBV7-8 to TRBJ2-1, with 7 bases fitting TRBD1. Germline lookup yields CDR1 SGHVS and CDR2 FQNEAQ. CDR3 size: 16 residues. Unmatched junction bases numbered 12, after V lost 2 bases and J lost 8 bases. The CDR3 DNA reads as TGTGCCAGCAGCTTACAACTAACCGAAAGGGGGCATGAGCAGTTCTTC. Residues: CASSLQLTERGHEQFF.

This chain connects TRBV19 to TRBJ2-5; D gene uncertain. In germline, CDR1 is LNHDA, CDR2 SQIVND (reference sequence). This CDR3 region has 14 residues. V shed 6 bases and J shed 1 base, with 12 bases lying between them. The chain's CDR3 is CASSPRARQETQYF. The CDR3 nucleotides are TGTGCCAGTAGCCCTAGGGCCCGCCAAGAGACCCAGTACTTC.

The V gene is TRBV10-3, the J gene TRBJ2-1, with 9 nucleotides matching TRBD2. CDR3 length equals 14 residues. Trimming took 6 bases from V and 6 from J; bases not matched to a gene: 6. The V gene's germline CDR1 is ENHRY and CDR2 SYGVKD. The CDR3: CAISGLAPVNEQFF. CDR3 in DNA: TGTGCCATCAGCGGACTAGCGCCGGTCAATGAGCAGTTCTTC.

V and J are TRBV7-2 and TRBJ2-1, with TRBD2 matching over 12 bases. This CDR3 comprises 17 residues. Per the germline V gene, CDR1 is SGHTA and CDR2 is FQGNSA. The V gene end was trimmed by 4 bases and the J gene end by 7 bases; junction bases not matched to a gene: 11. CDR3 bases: TGTGCCAGCAGCTCAGTTCTCGGGACTAGCGGGTCGAATGAGCAGTTCTTC. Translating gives CASSSVLGTSGSNEQFF.

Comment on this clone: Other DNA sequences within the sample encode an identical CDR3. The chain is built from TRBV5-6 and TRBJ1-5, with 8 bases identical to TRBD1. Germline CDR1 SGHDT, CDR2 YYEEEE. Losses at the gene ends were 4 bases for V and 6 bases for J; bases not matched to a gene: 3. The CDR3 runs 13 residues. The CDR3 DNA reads TGTGCCAGCAGCCGGACAGGGACTCAGCCCCAGCATTTT. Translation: CASSRTGTQPQHF.

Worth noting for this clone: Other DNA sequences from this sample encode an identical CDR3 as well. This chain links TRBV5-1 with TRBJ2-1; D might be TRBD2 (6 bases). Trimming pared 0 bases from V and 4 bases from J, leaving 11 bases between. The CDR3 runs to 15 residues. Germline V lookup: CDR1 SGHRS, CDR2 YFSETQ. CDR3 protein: CASSLASGSYNEQFF. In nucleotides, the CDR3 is TGCGCCAGCAGCTTGGCCAGCGGGTCATACAATGAGCAGTTCTTC.

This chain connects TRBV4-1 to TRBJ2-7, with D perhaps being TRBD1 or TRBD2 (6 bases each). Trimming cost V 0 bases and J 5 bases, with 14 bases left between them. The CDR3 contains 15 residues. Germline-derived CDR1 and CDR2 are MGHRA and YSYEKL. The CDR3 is CASSQDWAGEDEQYF. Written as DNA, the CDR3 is TGCGCCAGCAGCCAAGATTGGGCAGGGGAGGACGAGCAGTACTTC.

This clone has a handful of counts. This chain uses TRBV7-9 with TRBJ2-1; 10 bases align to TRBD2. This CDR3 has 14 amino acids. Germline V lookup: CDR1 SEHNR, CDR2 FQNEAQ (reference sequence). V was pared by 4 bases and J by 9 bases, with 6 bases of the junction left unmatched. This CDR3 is CASSYGLAATEQFF. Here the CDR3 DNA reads TGTGCCAGCAGCTATGGACTAGCGGCAACTGAGCAGTTCTTC.

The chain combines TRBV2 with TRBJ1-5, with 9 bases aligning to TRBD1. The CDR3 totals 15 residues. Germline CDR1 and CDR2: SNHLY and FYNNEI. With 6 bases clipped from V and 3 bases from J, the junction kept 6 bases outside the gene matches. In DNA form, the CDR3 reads TGTGCCAGCAGCCGGGGACAGGGACCCAATCAGCCCCAGCATTTT. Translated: CASSRGQGPNQPQHF.

In DNA, the CDR3 is TGTGCCATCAGTCCGGGTTTTGGCAATCAGCCCCAGCATTTT. Protein product: CAISPGFGNQPQHF. The genes are TRBV10-3 and TRBJ1-5; D is uncertain. This CDR3 comprises 14 residues. The germline V gene encodes CDR1 ENHRY and CDR2 SYGVKD. Deletions cut 5 bases from V and 2 bases from J, with 10 bases between.

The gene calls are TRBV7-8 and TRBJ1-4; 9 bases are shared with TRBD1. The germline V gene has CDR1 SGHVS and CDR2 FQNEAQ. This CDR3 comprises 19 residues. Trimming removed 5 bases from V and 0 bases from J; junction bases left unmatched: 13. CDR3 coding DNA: TGTGCCAGCAGCAATGTCCGAGGACAGGGGTTCTCAACTAATGAAAAACTGTTTTTT. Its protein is CASSNVRGQGFSTNEKLFF.

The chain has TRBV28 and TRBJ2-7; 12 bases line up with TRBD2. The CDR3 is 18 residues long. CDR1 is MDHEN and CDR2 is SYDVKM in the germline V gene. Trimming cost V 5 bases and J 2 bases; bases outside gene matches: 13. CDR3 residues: CASSPSALRLAGAYEQYF. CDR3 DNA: TGTGCCAGCAGTCCCAGTGCCCTTAGACTAGCGGGAGCCTACGAGCAGTACTTC.

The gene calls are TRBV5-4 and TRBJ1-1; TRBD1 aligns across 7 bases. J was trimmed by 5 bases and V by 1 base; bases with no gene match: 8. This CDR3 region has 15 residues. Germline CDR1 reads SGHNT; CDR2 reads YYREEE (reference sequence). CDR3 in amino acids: CASSLKAGGGTEAFF. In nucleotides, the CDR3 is TGTGCCAGCAGCTTGAAGGCAGGGGGAGGTACTGAAGCTTTCTTT.

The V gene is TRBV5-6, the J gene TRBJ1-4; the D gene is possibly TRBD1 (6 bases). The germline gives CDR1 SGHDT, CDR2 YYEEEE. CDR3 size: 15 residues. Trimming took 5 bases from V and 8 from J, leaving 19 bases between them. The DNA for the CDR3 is TGTGCCAGCAGTCCTACAGGGAGGGGCGACGAAAAACTGTTTTTT. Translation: CASSPTGRGDEKLFF.

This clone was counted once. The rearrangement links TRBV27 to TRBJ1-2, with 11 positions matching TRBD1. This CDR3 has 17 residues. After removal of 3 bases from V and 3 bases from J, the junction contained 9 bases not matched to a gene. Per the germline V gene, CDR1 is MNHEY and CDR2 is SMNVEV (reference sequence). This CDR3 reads CASSLAGTGGLYYGYTF. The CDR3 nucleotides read TGTGCCAGCAGTTTGGCAGGGACAGGGGGGTTGTACTATGGCTACACCTTC.

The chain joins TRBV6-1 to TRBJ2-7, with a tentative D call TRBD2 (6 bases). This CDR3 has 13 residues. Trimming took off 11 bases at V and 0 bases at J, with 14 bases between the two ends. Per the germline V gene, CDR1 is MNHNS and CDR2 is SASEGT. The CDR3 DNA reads TGTGCCCACGGAGGGGTTCGCTCCTACGAGCAGTACTTC. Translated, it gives CAHGGVRSYEQYF.

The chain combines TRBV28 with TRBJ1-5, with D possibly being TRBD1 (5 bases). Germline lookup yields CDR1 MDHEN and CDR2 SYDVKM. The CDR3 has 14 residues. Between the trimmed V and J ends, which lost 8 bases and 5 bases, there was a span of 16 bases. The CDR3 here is CASDPRQGHQPQHF. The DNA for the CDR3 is TGTGCCAGCGATCCCAGGCAGGGCCATCAGCCCCAGCATTTT.

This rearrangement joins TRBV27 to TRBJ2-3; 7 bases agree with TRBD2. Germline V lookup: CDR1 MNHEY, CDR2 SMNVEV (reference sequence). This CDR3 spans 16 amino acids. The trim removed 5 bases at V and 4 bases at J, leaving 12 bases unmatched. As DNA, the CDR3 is TGTGCCAGCAGTCCCGGACTAGGATCCTTTCCAGATACGCAGTATTTT. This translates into CASSPGLGSFPDTQYF.

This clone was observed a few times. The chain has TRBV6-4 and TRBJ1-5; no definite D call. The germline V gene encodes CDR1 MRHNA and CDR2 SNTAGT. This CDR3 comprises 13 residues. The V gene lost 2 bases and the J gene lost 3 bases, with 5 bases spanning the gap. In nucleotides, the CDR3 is TGTGCCAGCAGTGACAACCCCAATCAGCCCCAGCATTTT. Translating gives CASSDNPNQPQHF.

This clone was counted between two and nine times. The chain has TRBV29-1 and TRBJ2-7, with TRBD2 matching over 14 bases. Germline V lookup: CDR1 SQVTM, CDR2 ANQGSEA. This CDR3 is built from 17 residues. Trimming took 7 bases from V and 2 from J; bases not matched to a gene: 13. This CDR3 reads CSAKGRLAGGNPYEQYF. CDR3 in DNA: TGCAGCGCAAAGGGGCGACTAGCGGGAGGGAACCCCTACGAGCAGTACTTC.

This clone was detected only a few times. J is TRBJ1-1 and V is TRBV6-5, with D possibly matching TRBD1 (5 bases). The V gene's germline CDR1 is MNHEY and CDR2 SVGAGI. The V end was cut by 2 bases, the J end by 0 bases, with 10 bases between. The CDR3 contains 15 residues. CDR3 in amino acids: CASSYQEGVNTEAFF. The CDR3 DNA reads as TGTGCCAGCAGTTACCAGGAAGGGGTGAACACTGAAGCTTTCTTT.

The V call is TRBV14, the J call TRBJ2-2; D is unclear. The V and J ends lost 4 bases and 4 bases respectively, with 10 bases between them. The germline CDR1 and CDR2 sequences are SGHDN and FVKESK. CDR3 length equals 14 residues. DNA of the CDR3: TGTGCCAGCAGCCGAAGTGTGGTCACCGGGGAGCTGTTTTTT. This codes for CASSRSVVTGELFF.

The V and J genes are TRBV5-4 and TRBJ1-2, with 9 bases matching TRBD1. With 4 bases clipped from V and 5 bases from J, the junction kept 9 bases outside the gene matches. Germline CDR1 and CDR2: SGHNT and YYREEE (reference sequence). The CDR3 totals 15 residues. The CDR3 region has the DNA TGTGCCAGCAGCCCGGGGACAGGGCTCCCTTATGGCTACACCTTC. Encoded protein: CASSPGTGLPYGYTF.

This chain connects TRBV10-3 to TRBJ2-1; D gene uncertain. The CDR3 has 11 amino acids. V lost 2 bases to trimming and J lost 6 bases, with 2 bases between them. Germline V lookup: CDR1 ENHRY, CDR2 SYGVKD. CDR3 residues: CAISELNEQFF. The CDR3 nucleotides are TGTGCCATCAGTGAGCTCAATGAGCAGTTCTTC.

The CDR3 region has the DNA TGTGCCAGCAGCCTAGGGGGGTCAGGGGACTATGGCTACACCTTC. It translates to CASSLGGSGDYGYTF. The chain uses TRBV28 and TRBJ1-2; TRBD1 is a possible D gene (6 bases). The V end lost 6 bases, the J end lost 3 bases, and 17 bases lay between the germline ends. The CDR3 sequence is 15 residues long. Per the germline V gene, CDR1 is MDHEN and CDR2 is SYDVKM.

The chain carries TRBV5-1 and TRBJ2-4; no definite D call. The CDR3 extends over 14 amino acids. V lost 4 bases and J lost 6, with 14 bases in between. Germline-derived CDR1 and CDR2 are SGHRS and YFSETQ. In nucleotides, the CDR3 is TGCGCCAGCAGCCAAACTCAAGCAGGAAACATTCAGTACTTC. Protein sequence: CASSQTQAGNIQYF.

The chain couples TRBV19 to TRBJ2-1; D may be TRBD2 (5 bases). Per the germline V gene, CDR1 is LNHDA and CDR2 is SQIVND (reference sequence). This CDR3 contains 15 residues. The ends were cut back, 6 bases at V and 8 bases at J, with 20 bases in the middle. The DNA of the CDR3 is TGTGCCAGTAGCCCCGCGAACCAGCGGACGCATGAGCAGTTCTTC. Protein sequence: CASSPANQRTHEQFF.

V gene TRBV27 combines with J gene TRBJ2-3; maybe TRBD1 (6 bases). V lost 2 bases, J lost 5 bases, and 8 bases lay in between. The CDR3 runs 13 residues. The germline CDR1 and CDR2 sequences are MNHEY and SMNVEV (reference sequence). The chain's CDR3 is CASSLRGGDTQYF. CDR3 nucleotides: TGTGCCAGCAGTTTAAGAGGGGGAGATACGCAGTATTTT.